The 19 T cell receptor beta chains presented below share a single source sample, sequenced in a study of cytomegalovirus exposure and HLA in healthy donors. Vbeta (60) and Jbeta (13) primers were used in the PCR. The repertoire was sequenced with immunoSEQ multiplex PCR; TCRdb's copy has only in-frame clones and lacks some. The repertoire includes more than 95,000 clones, roughly 72% of them detected once, and approximately 10% sits in the top ten. The sequenced sample consisted of PBMCs. The receptors were sampled from a woman aged 50 to 60 in good health and CMV-seropositive.

J is TRBJ1-2 and V is TRBV4-2; D is unclear. The V gene's germline CDR1 is LGHNA and CDR2 YNFKEQ. The V end was cut by 0 bases, the J end by 4 bases, with 9 bases between. The CDR3 is 14 amino acids. CDR3 sequence: CASSQEALSYGYTF. DNA for the CDR3: TGTGCCAGCAGCCAAGAGGCCCTTTCCTATGGCTACACCTTC.

This CDR3 is CASSQRQGALGNTIYF. The CDR3 DNA reads TGTGCCAGCAGCCAGAGGCAGGGGGCACTTGGAAACACCATATATTTT. The chain employs TRBV4-2 and TRBJ1-3; 8 nucleotides align to TRBD1. The CDR3 length is 16 residues. Germline CDR1 is LGHNA and CDR2 is YNFKEQ. After removal of 3 bases from V and 3 bases from J, the junction contained 7 bases not matched to a gene.

The V call is TRBV9, the J call TRBJ1-1; 8 bases agree with TRBD1. Germline V gene data show CDR1 as SGDLS and CDR2 as YYNGEE. CDR3 length: 15 amino acids. V shed 4 bases and J 5 bases; nucleotides not matched to a gene: 10. This CDR3 reads CASSPHQGALTEAFF. CDR3 bases: TGTGCCAGCAGCCCTCATCAGGGGGCGTTAACTGAAGCTTTCTTT.

This clone has only one observation. The chain couples TRBV5-4 to TRBJ2-5; a possible D gene is TRBD1 (5 bases). Trimming took 5 bases from V and 6 from J, leaving 14 bases between them. This CDR3 region has 13 residues. The germline CDR1 and CDR2 sequences are SGHNT and YYREEE (reference sequence). The CDR3 protein is CASSPTGVKTQYF. In DNA, the CDR3 is TGTGCCAGCAGTCCAACAGGTGTAAAGACCCAGTACTTC.

This chain connects TRBV29-1 to TRBJ2-2; maybe TRBD2 (6 bases). This CDR3 is 14 amino acids long. Trimming pared 2 bases from V and 1 base from J, leaving 8 bases between. Looked up from germline, CDR1 is SQVTM and CDR2 is ANQGSEA. The CDR3 bases are TGCAGCGTTGAATCGGGGGAGAACACCGGGGAGCTGTTTTTT. This encodes CSVESGENTGELFF.

This chain connects TRBV5-1 to TRBJ2-3; 10 positions match TRBD1. This CDR3 contains 15 residues. The J segment lost 3 bases and the V segment lost 4 bases, leaving 5 bases of the junction unmatched. CDR1 is SGHRS and CDR2 is YFSETQ in the germline V gene. The CDR3 DNA is TGCGCCAGCAGCGCAGGGACAGGGGATACAGATACGCAGTATTTT. It specifies CASSAGTGDTDTQYF.

The gene calls are TRBV28 and TRBJ1-5, with 9 bases fitting TRBD1. This CDR3 has 17 residues. Germline-derived CDR1 and CDR2 are MDHEN and SYDVKM. The V and J ends lost 7 bases and 3 bases, in that order; junction bases with no gene match: 13. The CDR3 here is CASTSPMGTGNNQPQHF. CDR3 nucleotides: TGTGCCAGCACATCACCCATGGGGACAGGGAACAATCAGCCCCAGCATTTT.

The chain combines TRBV18 with TRBJ2-2, with unresolved D. In germline, CDR1 is KGHSH, CDR2 LQKENI. The V end was cut by 3 bases, the J end by 7 bases, with 9 bases between. The CDR3 runs to 13 residues. CDR3 DNA: TGTGCCAGCTCACCTAATCCGGGCGGGGAGCTGTTTTTT. Protein product: CASSPNPGGELFF.

This chain joins TRBV27 and TRBJ2-2; 7 positions agree with TRBD2. CDR3 length: 12 residues. Germline V gives CDR1 MNHEY, CDR2 SMNVEV (reference sequence). V was clipped by 5 bases and J by 6 bases; unmatched bases: 0. The CDR3 here is CASSREAGELFF. In DNA form, the CDR3 reads TGTGCCAGCAGTCGGGAGGCCGGGGAGCTGTTTTTT.

Only one count was recorded for this clone. The chain recombines TRBV7-9 with TRBJ2-3; 11 bases fit TRBD2. Germline CDR1 and CDR2: SEHNR and FQNEAQ (reference sequence). V dropped 3 bases and J dropped 0; count of bases not matched to a gene: 5. The CDR3 is 17 residues long. CDR3 DNA sequence: TGTGCCAGCAGCTTTGACCTAGCGGGAGGAAGCACAGATACGCAGTATTTT. This translates into CASSFDLAGGSTDTQYF.

J is TRBJ2-3 and V is TRBV18; 7 bases match TRBD2. The CDR3 totals 17 residues. Germline CDR1 and CDR2: KGHSH and LQKENI. The V segment lost 3 bases and the J segment 1 base; nucleotides outside the gene matches: 10. CDR3 sequence reads: CASSPSSGDYGTDTQYF. CDR3 sequence (DNA): TGTGCCAGCTCACCGTCTAGCGGAGACTACGGCACAGATACGCAGTATTTT.

This clone was counted a single time. The V call is TRBV28, the J call TRBJ1-1; D is uncertain. This CDR3 contains 14 residues. Germline CDR1 is MDHEN and CDR2 is SYDVKM. The V end lost 7 bases, the J end lost 0 bases, and 12 bases lay between the germline ends. CDR3 residues: CASTLEVMNTEAFF. CDR3 DNA sequence: TGTGCCAGCACCCTGGAGGTGATGAACACTGAAGCTTTCTTT.

The chain uses TRBV30 and TRBJ2-1; unclear D gene. The CDR3 runs to 13 residues. CDR1 is GTSNPN and CDR2 is SVGIG in the germline V gene (reference sequence). Trimming took off 1 base at V and 7 bases at J, with 11 bases between the two ends. CDR3 nucleotide sequence: TGTGCCTGGAGTGCCCGTACATATAATGAGCAGTTCTTC. Its translation is CAWSARTYNEQFF.

The CDR3 coding sequence is TGTGCCTGGAGTGTGAGAGCGGGGGAGACCCAGTACTTC. The encoded protein is CAWSVRAGETQYF. The chain links TRBV30 to TRBJ2-5; 7 nucleotides align to TRBD2. The CDR3 covers 13 residues. Trimming at V came to 0 bases and at J to 5 bases, leaving 3 bases not matched to a gene. Germline lookup yields CDR1 GTSNPN and CDR2 SVGIG (reference sequence).

This chain uses TRBV6-5 with TRBJ1-2; 8 bases agree with TRBD1. The length of the CDR3 is 12 residues. Germline assignment: CDR1 MNHEY and CDR2 SVGAGI. Trimming cost V 4 bases and J 6 bases; bases outside gene matches: 1. In nucleotides, the CDR3 is TGTGCCAGCAGTTCGACAGGGGATGGCTACACCTTC. It encodes CASSSTGDGYTF.

The chain employs TRBV4-2 and TRBJ1-4; TRBD1 matches 11 bases. Germline V gene sequence: CDR1 LGHNA, CDR2 YNFKEQ. Losses at the gene ends were 4 bases for V and 4 bases for J; bases not matched to a gene: 8. The CDR3 totals 17 residues. The CDR3 loop is CASSPGDRGRHNEKLFF. For the CDR3, the DNA is TGTGCCAGCAGCCCCGGGGACAGGGGGAGACATAATGAAAAACTGTTTTTT.

The chain is built from TRBV19 and TRBJ1-1, with D uncertain. In germline, CDR1 is LNHDA, CDR2 SQIVND (reference sequence). V dropped 3 bases and J dropped 3 bases, with 11 bases sitting between them. There are 14 residues in the CDR3. The CDR3 loop reads CASSILPLDTEAFF. CDR3 in DNA: TGTGCCAGTAGTATTCTACCCCTTGACACTGAAGCTTTCTTT.

The gene calls are TRBV6-5 and TRBJ2-5, with 7 nucleotides matching TRBD1. The J call may be incorrect, as the DNA end agrees better with TRBJ2-7. Germline-derived CDR1 and CDR2 are MNHEY and SVGAGI. CDR3 length: 14 residues. The CDR3 spells CASSYGGQSYEQYF. The CDR3 region has the DNA TGTGCCAGCAGTTACGGGGGACAGTCCTACGAGCAGTACTTC.

The genes are TRBV19 and TRBJ1-1; D is unresolved. Germline-derived CDR1 and CDR2 are LNHDA and SQIVND (reference sequence). The CDR3 is 13 amino acids. The ends were cut back, 9 bases at V and 4 bases at J, with 15 bases in the middle. The CDR3 sequence: CARSGDMGTEAFF. The DNA of the CDR3 is TGTGCCAGATCCGGGGATATGGGCACTGAAGCTTTCTTT.